Shown below are 11 T cell receptor beta chains from a single sample sequenced in a study of beta chain features in type 1 diabetes. Sequencing targeted expressed TCRB transcripts, as all isolated RNA had been reverse transcribed. The protocol was immunoSEQ multiplex PCR, while the TCRdb copy is restricted to in-frame clones and leaves out a portion. Of 220,000 or so clones listed, more than 65% are singletons. Sample: naive CD4+ T cells from blood. The receptors derive from a man aged 25-45 years in good health.

A single count supports this clone. The CDR3 loop is CASPPGLEQYF. The CDR3 DNA reads as TGTGCCAGTCCCCCGGGCTTGGAGCAGTACTTC. V usage is TRBV19 and J usage is TRBJ2-7; D gene ambiguous. Germline CDR1 reads LNHDA; CDR2 reads SQIVND (reference sequence). The CDR3 contains 11 residues. Trimming cost V 8 bases and J 7 bases, with 12 bases left between them.

Comments on this clone: This sample also contains other DNA sequences that code for the same CDR3. The chain uses TRBV30 and TRBJ2-3; D uncertain. This CDR3 region has 12 residues. V was trimmed by 0 bases and J by 6 bases, leaving 7 bases between them. Germline V lookup: CDR1 GTSNPN, CDR2 SVGIG (reference sequence). The CDR3 protein is CAWSVLADTQYF. The CDR3 region has the DNA TGTGCCTGGAGTGTACTTGCGGATACGCAGTATTTT. Together with reference TRBV30 and TRBJ2-3, the CDR3 gives the full variable domain: SQTIHQWPATLVQPVGSPLSLECTVEGTSNPNLYWYRQAAGRGLQLLFYSVGIGQISSEVPQNLSASRPQDRQFILSSKKLLLSDSGFYLCAWSVLADTQYFGPGTRLTVL.

There are a few counts of this clone. The chain couples TRBV29-1 to TRBJ1-1; D gene uncertain. V shed 7 bases and J shed 0 bases, with 12 bases lying between them. CDR1 is SQVTM and CDR2 is ANQGSEA in the germline V gene. The length of the CDR3 is 13 residues. The CDR3 loop is CSAISQMNTEAFF. CDR3 DNA: TGCAGCGCCATCAGCCAGATGAACACTGAAGCTTTCTTT.

There are a few counts of this clone. The chain is built from TRBV14 and TRBJ2-2; 8 bases fit TRBD1. Germline V gene sequence: CDR1 SGHDN, CDR2 FVKESK. The CDR3 has 16 amino acids. Losses at the gene ends were 4 bases for V and 2 bases for J; bases not matched to a gene: 6. The CDR3 DNA sequence: TGTGCCAGCAGCCGTTCCGGGACAGGAAACACCGGGGAGCTGTTTTTT. Translated: CASSRSGTGNTGELFF.

This clone was detected a few times. The V gene is TRBV29-1, the J gene TRBJ2-3; unclear D gene. Per the germline V gene, CDR1 is SQVTM and CDR2 is ANQGSEA. CDR3 length: 11 residues. Trimming removed 6 bases from V and 5 bases from J, with 9 bases in between. This CDR3 reads CSVGDLDTQYF. CDR3 nucleotide sequence: TGCAGCGTCGGTGACCTAGATACGCAGTATTTT.

V is TRBV30 and J is TRBJ2-1; 8 bases are shared with TRBD2. Losses at the gene ends were 4 bases for V and 4 bases for J; bases not matched to a gene: 3. Germline lookup yields CDR1 GTSNPN and CDR2 SVGIG (reference sequence). The CDR3 covers 13 residues. CDR3 coding DNA: TGTGCCTGGACTAGCGGGCTTTACAATGAGCAGTTCTTC. This sequence encodes CAWTSGLYNEQFF. Looking up the rest from reference TRBV30 and TRBJ2-1 gives the full variable domain: SQTIHQWPATLVQPVGSPLSLECTVEGTSNPNLYWYRQAAGRGLQLLFYSVGIGQISSEVPQNLSASRPQDRQFILSSKKLLLSDSGFYLCAWTSGLYNEQFFGPGTRLTVL.

This chain joins TRBV9 and TRBJ1-1; no definite D call. This CDR3 has 14 amino acids. The germline CDR1 and CDR2 sequences are SGDLS and YYNGEE. Trimming took 0 bases from V and 6 from J, leaving 12 bases between them. In nucleotides, the CDR3 is TGTGCCAGCAGCGTAGGCTTCACCCAAGCTGAAGCTTTCTTT. The encoded protein is CASSVGFTQAEAFF.

This clone was seen just once. The junction differs from germline at one of its ends, possibly a read error. The V gene is TRBV7-9, the J gene TRBJ2-2, with 8 nucleotides matching TRBD2. The CDR3 totals 13 residues. Per the germline V gene, CDR1 is SEHNR and CDR2 is FQNEAQ (reference sequence). The CDR3 DNA follows: TGTGCCAGCAGCGTAGCGGGGACCGGGGAGCTGTTTTTT. Residues: CASSVAGTGELFF.

The V and J genes are TRBV25-1 and TRBJ1-2, with 10 bases matching TRBD1. The trim removed 5 bases at V and 0 bases at J, leaving 3 bases unmatched. The length of the CDR3 is 15 residues. Per the germline V gene, CDR1 is MGHDK and CDR2 is SYGVNS. CDR3 sequence: CASSTGTGANYGYTF. CDR3 bases: TGTGCCAGCAGTACCGGGACAGGGGCTAACTATGGCTACACCTTC.

The chain couples TRBV10-2 to TRBJ2-7, with D unresolved. Germline V gives CDR1 WSHSY, CDR2 SAAADI. V gave up 7 bases and J gave up 2 bases, with 9 bases separating them. The CDR3 runs 12 residues. The CDR3, as DNA: TGCGCCAGCACGGACGGAGCCTACGAGCAGTACTTC. Protein: CASTDGAYEQYF.

This clone was seen once. This sequence joins TRBV21-1 and TRBJ2-7; the D call of TRBD2 is as the table states it, not checked on the DNA. TRBV21-1 is reported as a pseudogene. This CDR3 spans 13 amino acids. The CDR3 sequence is CASSKVAQYEQYF. In nucleotides, the CDR3 is TGTGCCAGCAGCAAGGTAGCGCAGTACGAGCAGTACTTC.